This TCR beta chain was recorded in a study of early T cells in non-severe SARS-CoV-2 infection. The TCR library protocol attached unique molecular identifiers to the individual cDNA molecules. Each CDR3 protein gets one entry after TCRdb re-called the 5' RACE reads with MiXCR. The table shows 66,000 or so distinct CDR3 sequences, with about 12% occurring only once. Only a few counts were recorded for this clonotype. In germline, CDR1 is SQVTM, CDR2 ANQGSEA. The CDR3 runs to 15 residues. The trim removed 5 bases at V and 4 bases at J, leaving 9 bases unmatched. The sequence was obtained from an adult who was a healthcare worker with PCR-confirmed SARS-CoV-2 infection or an uninfected control (not recorded which). The chain recombines TRBV29-1 with TRBJ2-1, with 9 positions matching TRBD2. Sequencing was carried out using whole blood. The CDR3 sequence is CSVSPLAGTYNEQFF. CDR3 in DNA: TGCAGCGTTTCTCCTCTAGCGGGAACTTACAATGAGCAGTTCTTC.